The T cell receptor (beta chain) described here comes from a study of identifying expanded T cells in peripheral blood. CDR1 is MRHNA and CDR2 is SNTAGT in the germline V gene. V lost 3 bases to trimming and J lost 1 base, with 1 base between them. The CDR3 loop spans 13 amino acids. Collection occurred without any documented infections or immune events in donors. On this clone itself: Its matching antigen is unknown.

Method: immunoSEQ multiplex PCR; TCRdb's copy keeps in-frame clones and lacks some. In the table there are approximately 110,000 clones, about 85% of which are singletons. Overall study results and limits: Technical replicates showed around 1.3 changed clones; two weeks roughly 16; four weeks 19. Across healthy donors, higher total template counts meant significantly greater approximately two-week count variance.

V usage is TRBV6-4 and J usage is TRBJ2-6, with D hard to call. Source material: blood. This receptor was identified in a person aged 18 to 75 in good health. CDR3: CASSESGANVLTF. In nucleotides, the CDR3 is TGTGCCAGCAGTGAATCTGGGGCCAACGTCCTGACTTTC.